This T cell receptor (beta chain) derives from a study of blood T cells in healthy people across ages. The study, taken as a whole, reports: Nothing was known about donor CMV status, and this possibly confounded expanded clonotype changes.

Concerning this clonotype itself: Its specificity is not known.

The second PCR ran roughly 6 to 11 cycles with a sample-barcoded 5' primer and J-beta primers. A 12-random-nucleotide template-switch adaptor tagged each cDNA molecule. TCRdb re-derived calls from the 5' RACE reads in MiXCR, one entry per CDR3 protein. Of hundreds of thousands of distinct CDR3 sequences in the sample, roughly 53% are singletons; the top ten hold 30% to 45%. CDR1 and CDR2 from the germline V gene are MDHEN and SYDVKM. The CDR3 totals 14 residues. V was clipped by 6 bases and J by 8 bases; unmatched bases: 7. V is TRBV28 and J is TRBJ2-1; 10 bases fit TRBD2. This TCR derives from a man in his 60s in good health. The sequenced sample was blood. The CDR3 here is CASSSGGARDEQFF. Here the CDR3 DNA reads TGTGCCAGCAGCAGCGGGGGGGCGAGGGATGAGCAGTTCTTC.